The next 2 T cell receptor beta chains were all read from a single sample in a study of T cell responses to AZD1222 COVID-19 vaccine. Some clones are missing from TCRdb's copy, which holds only in-frame ones; the method was immunoSEQ multiplex PCR. The sample includes 200,000 or so clones, approximately 94% of them seen just once. The sequenced sample was peripheral blood, obtained on day 0 of MenACWY control vaccination. The receptors derive from an adult in good health.

The genes are TRBV27 and TRBJ1-5; no clear D. Germline lookup yields CDR1 MNHEY and CDR2 SMNVEV (reference sequence). V gave up 5 bases and J gave up 7 bases, with 9 bases separating them. The CDR3 extends over 12 amino acids. CDR3 sequence reads: CASSALGQPQHF. CDR3 sequence (DNA): TGTGCCAGCAGTGCCCTAGGACAGCCCCAGCATTTT.

The rearrangement joins TRBV18 to TRBJ2-5, with D perhaps assigned TRBD1 or TRBD2 (5 bases each). The germline V gene encodes CDR1 KGHSH and CDR2 LQKENI. There are 15 residues in the CDR3. Deletions cut 5 bases from V and 5 bases from J, with 18 bases between. CDR3 protein: CASSKHRGDRETQYF. The CDR3 DNA reads TGTGCCAGCTCAAAACATCGTGGGGACCGGGAGACCCAGTACTTC.